Sequencing of this TCR beta chain was carried out in a study of molecular identifiers for immune sequencing clone quantification. Germline trimming cut 5 bases from V and 5 bases from J; bases unmatched to any gene: 7. The germline V gene has CDR1 MGHRA and CDR2 YSYEKL. CDR3 length equals 16 residues. This clonotype was seen at least ten times. TCRdb reanalysed the PCR reads using MiXCR and keeps one entry per CDR3 protein. Of tens of thousands of distinct CDR3 sequences detected, more than 20% appear once; the ten largest clones hold more than 0.75%. The sequence was collected from a human donor in good health. Some libraries in this study had Jurkat cell RNA spiked in. The sample was naive CD8+ T cells from blood, with Jurkat cell RNA spiked in. Subset indicated: FACS-sorted CD8+CD4-CCR7+CD45RA+ naive T cells. The gene calls are TRBV4-1 and TRBJ2-5; 14 nucleotides align to TRBD2. CDR3 coding DNA: TGCGCCAGCAGCTCCGGGACTAGCGGGGGCTATGAGACCCAGTACTTC. It is translated as CASSSGTSGGYETQYF.